This T cell receptor (beta chain) stems from a study of blood T cell repertoires in COVID-19. Study as a whole: Collection of acute and convalescent COVID-19 samples took place in the United States, Italy and Spain. Nucleic acid was either cDNA or gDNA, and it came from T cells, B-cell-depleted T cells, or PBMCs.

Under the authors' procedure: Using reference gene primer amplification, nucleated cell counts were estimated. Produced via immunoSEQ multiplex PCR; TCRdb's table is partial and in-frame only. The DNA was the basis for D and trimming; V, J and clone size are from that table. The top ten hold 27% of the sample, which has some 39,000 clones, more than 75% seen once. From germline, CDR1 is SGHKS and CDR2 YYEKEE (reference sequence). The CDR3 has 17 amino acids. V shed 4 bases and J 4 bases; nucleotides not matched to a gene: 9. This clonotype was sampled from a man aged 80 or over with acute or convalescent COVID-19. The chain couples TRBV5-5 to TRBJ2-3; 13 bases are a match to TRBD2. Sequencing was performed on peripheral blood. The CDR3 sequence is CASSIGLAGAGADTQYF. CDR3 in DNA: TGTGCCAGCAGCATCGGACTAGCGGGGGCCGGGGCAGATACGCAGTATTTT.